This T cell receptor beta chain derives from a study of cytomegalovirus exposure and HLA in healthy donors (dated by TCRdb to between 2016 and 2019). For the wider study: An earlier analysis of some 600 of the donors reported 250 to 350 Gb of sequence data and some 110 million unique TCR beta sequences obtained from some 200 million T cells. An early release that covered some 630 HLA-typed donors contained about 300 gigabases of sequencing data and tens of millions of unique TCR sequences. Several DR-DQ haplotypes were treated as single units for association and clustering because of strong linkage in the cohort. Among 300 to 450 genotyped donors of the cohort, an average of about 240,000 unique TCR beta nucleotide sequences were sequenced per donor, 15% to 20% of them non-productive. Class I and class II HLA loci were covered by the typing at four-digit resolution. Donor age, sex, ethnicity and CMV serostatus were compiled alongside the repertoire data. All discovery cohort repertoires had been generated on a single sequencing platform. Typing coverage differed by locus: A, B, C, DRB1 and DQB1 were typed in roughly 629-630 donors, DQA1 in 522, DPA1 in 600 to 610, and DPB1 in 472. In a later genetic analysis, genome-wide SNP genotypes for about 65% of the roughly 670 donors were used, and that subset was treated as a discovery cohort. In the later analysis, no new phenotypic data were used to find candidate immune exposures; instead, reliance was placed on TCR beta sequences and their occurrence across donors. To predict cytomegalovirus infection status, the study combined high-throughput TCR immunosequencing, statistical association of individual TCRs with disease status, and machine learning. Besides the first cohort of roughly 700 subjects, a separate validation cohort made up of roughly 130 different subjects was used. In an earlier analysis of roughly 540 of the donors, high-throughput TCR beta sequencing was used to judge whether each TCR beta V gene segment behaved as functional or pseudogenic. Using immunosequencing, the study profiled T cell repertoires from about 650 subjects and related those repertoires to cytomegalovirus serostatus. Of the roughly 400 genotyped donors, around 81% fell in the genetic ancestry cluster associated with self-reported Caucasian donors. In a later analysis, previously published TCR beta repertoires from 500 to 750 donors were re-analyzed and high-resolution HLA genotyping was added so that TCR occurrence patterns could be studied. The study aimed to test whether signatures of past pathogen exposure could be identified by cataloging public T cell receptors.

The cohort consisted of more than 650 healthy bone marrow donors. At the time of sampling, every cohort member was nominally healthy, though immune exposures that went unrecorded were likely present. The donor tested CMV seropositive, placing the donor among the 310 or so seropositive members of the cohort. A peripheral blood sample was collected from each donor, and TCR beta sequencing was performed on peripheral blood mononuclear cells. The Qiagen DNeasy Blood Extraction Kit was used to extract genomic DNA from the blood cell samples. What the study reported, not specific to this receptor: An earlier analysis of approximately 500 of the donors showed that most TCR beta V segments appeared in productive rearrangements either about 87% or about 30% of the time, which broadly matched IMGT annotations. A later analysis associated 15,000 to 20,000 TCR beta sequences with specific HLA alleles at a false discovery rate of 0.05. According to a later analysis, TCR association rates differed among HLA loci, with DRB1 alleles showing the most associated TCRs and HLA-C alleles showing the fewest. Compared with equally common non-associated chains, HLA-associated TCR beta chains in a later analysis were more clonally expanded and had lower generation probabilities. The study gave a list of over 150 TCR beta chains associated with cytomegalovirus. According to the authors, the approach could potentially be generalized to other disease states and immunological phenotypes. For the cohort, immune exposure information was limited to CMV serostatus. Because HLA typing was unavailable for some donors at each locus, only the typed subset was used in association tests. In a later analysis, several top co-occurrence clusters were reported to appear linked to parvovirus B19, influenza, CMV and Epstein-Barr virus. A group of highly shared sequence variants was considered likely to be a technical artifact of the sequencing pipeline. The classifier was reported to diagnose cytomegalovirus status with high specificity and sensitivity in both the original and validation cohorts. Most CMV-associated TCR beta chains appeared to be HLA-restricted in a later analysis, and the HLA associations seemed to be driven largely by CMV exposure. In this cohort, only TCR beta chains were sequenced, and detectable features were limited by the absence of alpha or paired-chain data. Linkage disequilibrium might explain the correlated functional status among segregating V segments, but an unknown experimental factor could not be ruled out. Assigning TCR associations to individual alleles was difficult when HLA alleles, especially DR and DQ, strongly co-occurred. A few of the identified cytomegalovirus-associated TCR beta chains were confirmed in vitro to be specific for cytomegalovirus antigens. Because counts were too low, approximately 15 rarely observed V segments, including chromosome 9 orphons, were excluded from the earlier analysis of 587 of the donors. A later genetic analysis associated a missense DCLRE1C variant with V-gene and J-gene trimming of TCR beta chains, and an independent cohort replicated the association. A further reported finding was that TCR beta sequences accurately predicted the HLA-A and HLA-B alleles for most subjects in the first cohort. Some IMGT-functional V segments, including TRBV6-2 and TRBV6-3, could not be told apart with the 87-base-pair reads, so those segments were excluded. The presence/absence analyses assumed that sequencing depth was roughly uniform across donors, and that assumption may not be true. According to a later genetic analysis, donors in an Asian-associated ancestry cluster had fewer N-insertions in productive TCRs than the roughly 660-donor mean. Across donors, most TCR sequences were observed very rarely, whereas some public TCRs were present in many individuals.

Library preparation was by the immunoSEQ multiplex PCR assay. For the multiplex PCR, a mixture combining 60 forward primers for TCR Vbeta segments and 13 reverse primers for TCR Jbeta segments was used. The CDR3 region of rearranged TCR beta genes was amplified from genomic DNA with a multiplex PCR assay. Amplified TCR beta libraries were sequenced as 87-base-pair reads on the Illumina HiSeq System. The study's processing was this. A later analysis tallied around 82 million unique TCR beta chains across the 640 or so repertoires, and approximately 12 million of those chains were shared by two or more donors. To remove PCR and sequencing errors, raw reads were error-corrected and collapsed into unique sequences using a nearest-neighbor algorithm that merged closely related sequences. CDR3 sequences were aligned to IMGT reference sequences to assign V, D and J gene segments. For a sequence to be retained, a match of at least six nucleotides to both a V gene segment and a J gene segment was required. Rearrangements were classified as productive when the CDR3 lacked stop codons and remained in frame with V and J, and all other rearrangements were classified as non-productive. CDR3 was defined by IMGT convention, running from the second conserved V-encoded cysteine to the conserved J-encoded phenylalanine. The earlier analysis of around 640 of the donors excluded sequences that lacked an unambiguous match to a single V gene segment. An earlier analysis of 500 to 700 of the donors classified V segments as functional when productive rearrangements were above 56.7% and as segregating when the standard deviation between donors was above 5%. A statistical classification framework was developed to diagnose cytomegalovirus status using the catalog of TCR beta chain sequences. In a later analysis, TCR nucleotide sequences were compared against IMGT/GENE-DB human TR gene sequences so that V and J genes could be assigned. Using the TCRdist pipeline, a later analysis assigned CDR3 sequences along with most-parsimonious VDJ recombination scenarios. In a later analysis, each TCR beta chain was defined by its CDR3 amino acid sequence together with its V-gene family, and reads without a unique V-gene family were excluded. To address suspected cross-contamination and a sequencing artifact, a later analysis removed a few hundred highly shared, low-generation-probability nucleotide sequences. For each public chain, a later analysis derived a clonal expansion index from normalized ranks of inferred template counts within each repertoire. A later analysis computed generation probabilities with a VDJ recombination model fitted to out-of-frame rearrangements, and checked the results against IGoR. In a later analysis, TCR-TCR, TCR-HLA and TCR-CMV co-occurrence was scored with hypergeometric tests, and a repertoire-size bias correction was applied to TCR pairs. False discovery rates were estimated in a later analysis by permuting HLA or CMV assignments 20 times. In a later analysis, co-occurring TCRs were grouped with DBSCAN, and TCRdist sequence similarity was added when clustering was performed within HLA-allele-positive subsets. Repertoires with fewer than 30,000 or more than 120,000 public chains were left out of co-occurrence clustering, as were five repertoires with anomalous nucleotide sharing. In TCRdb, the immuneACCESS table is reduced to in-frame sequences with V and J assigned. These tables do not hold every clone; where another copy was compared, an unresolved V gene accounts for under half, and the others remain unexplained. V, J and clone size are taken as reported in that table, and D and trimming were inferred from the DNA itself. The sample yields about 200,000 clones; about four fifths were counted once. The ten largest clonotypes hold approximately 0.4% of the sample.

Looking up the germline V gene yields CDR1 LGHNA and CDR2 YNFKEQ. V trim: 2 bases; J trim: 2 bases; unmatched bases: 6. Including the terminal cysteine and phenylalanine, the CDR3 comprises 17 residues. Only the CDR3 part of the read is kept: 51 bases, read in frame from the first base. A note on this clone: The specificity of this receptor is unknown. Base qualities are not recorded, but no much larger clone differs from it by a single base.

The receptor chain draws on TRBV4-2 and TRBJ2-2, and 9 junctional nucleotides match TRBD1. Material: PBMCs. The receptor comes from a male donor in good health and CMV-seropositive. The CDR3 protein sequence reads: CASSQLPGQGNTGELFF. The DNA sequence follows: TGTGCCAGCAGCCAATTACCGGGACAGGGAAACACCGGGGAGCTGTTTTTT.